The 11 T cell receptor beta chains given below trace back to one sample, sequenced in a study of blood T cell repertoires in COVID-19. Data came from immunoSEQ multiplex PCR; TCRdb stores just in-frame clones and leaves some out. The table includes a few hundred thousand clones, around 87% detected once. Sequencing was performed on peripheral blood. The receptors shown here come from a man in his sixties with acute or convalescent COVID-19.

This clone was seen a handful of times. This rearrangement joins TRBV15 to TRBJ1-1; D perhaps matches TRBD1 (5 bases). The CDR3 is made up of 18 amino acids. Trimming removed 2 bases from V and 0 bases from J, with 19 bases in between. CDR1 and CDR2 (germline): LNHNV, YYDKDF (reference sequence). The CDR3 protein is CATSRSYDRSDMNTEAFF. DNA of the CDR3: TGTGCCACCAGCAGAAGCTACGACAGATCCGACATGAACACTGAAGCTTTCTTT.

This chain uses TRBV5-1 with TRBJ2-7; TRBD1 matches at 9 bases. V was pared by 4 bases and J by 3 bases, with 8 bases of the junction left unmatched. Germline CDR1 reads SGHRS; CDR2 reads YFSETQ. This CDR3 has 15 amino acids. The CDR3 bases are TGCGCCAGCAGCCCCATGGGGACAGGGCGCTACGAGCAGTACTTC. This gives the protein CASSPMGTGRYEQYF.

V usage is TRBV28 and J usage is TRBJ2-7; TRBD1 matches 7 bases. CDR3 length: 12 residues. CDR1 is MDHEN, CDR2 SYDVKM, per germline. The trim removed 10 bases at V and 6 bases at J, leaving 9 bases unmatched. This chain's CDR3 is CATWKGAGEQYF. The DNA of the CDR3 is TGTGCCACCTGGAAGGGGGCAGGCGAGCAGTACTTC.

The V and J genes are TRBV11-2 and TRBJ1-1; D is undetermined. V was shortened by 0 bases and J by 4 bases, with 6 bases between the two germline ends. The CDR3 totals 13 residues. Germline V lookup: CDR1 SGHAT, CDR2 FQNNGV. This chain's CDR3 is CASSLERGTEAFF. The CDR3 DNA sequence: TGTGCCAGCAGCTTAGAGCGGGGCACTGAAGCTTTCTTT.

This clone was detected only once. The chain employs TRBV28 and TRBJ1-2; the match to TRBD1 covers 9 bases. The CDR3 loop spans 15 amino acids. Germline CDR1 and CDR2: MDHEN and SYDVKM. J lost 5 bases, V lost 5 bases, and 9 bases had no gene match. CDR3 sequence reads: CASSITMGQGYGYTF. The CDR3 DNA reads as TGTGCCAGCAGTATCACGATGGGACAGGGTTATGGCTACACCTTC.

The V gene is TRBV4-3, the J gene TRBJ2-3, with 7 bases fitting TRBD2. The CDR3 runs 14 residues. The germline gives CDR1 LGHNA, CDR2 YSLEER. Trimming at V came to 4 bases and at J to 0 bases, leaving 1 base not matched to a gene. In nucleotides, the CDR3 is TGCGCCAGCAGCCCGGGGGGTAGCACAGATACGCAGTATTTT. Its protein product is CASSPGGSTDTQYF.

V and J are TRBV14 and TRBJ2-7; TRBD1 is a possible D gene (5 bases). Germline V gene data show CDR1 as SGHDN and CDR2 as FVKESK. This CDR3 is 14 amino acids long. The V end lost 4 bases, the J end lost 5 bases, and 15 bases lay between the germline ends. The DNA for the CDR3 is TGTGCCAGCAGCCCCTGGATAGGGGCTCACGAGCAGTACTTC. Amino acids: CASSPWIGAHEQYF.

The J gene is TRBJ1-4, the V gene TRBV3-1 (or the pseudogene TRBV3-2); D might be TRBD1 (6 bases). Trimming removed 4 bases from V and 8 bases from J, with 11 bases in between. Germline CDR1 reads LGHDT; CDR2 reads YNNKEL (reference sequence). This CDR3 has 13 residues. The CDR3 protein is CASSRTGYEKLFF. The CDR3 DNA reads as TGTGCCAGCAGCCGAACAGGGTACGAAAAACTGTTTTTT.

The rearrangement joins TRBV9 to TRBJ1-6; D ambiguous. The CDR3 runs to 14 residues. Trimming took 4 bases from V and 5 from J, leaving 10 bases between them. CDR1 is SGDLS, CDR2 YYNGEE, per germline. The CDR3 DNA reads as TGTGCCAGCAGCATCGATCCTAATAATTCACCCCTCCACTTT. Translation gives CASSIDPNNSPLHF.

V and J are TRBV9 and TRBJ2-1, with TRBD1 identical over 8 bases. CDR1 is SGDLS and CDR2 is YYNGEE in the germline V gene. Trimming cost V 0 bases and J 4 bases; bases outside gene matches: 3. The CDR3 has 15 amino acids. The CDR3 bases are TGTGCCAGCAGCGTAGGGACAGGGATTTACAATGAGCAGTTCTTC. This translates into CASSVGTGIYNEQFF.

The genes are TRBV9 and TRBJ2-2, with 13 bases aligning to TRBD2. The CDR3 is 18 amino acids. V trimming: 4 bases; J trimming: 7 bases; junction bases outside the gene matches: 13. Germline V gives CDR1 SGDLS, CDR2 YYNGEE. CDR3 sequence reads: CASSLNLGLAGAGGELFF. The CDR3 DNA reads TGTGCCAGCAGCCTGAACCTTGGACTAGCGGGGGCGGGCGGGGAGCTGTTTTTT.